The 19 T cell receptor beta chains below were found in one sample sequenced in a study of OX40 agonist ivuxolimab in advanced cancers. The repertoire was sequenced with immunoSEQ multiplex PCR; TCRdb's copy has only in-frame clones and lacks some. Of approximately 87,000 clones listed, about 88% are singletons. Sequencing used CD4+ or CD8+ T cells sorted from blood, obtained in a trial of the OX40 agonist ivuxolimab. Source of these receptors: an adult with an advanced solid tumor such as melanoma, head and neck, liver or kidney cancer.

The chain is built from TRBV27 and TRBJ2-3; D is possibly TRBD1 (6 bases). Trimming took off 5 bases at V and 6 bases at J, with 18 bases between the two ends. The length of the CDR3 is 15 residues. Per germline, CDR1 MNHEY and CDR2 SMNVEV (reference sequence). The DNA of the CDR3 is TGTGCCAGCAGTCAAGGACAGTTAAGTGCGGATACGCAGTATTTT. It specifies CASSQGQLSADTQYF.

The chain joins TRBV5-6 to TRBJ1-4; 7 positions agree with TRBD1. The germline CDR1 and CDR2 sequences are SGHDT and YYEEEE. Trimming at V came to 4 bases and at J to 8 bases, leaving 11 bases not matched to a gene. The CDR3 length is 15 residues. The DNA for the CDR3 is TGTGCCAGCAGCCCGGGGACAGAGGTCCGAGAAAAACTGTTTTTT. It specifies CASSPGTEVREKLFF. The variable domain in full, completed from reference TRBV5-6 and TRBJ1-4, reads DAGVTQSPTHLIKTRGQQVTLRCSPKSGHDTVSWYQQALGQGPQFIFQYYEEEERQRGNFPDRFSGHQFPNYSSELNVNALLLGDSALYLCASSPGTEVREKLFFGSGTQLSVL.

CDR3 DNA: TGTGCCAGCAGTTTAGCGGGAGGGCTGGAGACCCAGTACTTC. It codes for CASSLAGGLETQYF. The chain has TRBV27 and TRBJ2-5; 9 bases match TRBD2. The trim removed 2 bases at V and 5 bases at J, leaving 3 bases unmatched. Germline CDR1 reads MNHEY; CDR2 reads SMNVEV (reference sequence). The CDR3 covers 14 residues.

This rearrangement joins TRBV11-3 to TRBJ2-5; D is unresolved. V dropped 1 base and J dropped 5 bases, with 8 bases sitting between them. This CDR3 has 13 residues. The germline CDR1 and CDR2 sequences are SGHNT and YENEEA. The CDR3 DNA reads as TGTGCCAGCAGCTTAGCTCCCGCCGAGACCCAGTACTTC. Its translation: CASSLAPAETQYF.

V usage is TRBV19 and J usage is TRBJ2-5; D gene uncertain. CDR3 length: 13 amino acids. Trimming removed 4 bases from V and 2 bases from J, with 8 bases in between. Germline V lookup: CDR1 LNHDA, CDR2 SQIVND (reference sequence). CDR3 coding DNA: TGTGCCAGTAGTACCGGACGGCAAGAGACCCAGTACTTC. Its translation: CASSTGRQETQYF.

The genes are TRBV19 and TRBJ2-5, with 7 bases identical to TRBD2. The V and J ends lost 0 bases and 5 bases, in that order; junction bases with no gene match: 9. CDR3 length: 16 residues. Looked up from germline, CDR1 is LNHDA and CDR2 is SQIVND (reference sequence). Here the CDR3 DNA reads TGTGCCAGTAGTATAGATGGGACGGGAGGTTTGGAGACCCAGTACTTC. Amino acid sequence: CASSIDGTGGLETQYF.

The chain couples TRBV11-2 to TRBJ1-1; TRBD1 matches at 7 bases. The CDR3 is 17 residues long. Germline loops: CDR1 SGHAT, CDR2 FQNNGV. Trimming removed 5 bases from V and 1 base from J; junction bases left unmatched: 13. The chain's CDR3 is CASSVAFFRGGNTEAFF. The CDR3, as DNA: TGTGCCAGCAGCGTTGCCTTTTTCAGGGGGGGGAACACTGAAGCTTTCTTT.

This clone appeared once. V is TRBV6-1 and J is TRBJ2-1, with TRBD2 matching 7 bases. The germline gives CDR1 MNHNS, CDR2 SASEGT. The junction had 5 bases not matched to a gene; V was cut back by 8 bases and J by 7 bases. This CDR3 region has 12 residues. The CDR3 DNA sequence: TGTGCCAGCGAACACGGGGGGAATGAGCAGTTCTTC. It translates to CASEHGGNEQFF.

This chain joins TRBV5-4 and TRBJ2-7, with D perhaps matching TRBD1 (6 bases). The CDR3 loop spans 13 amino acids. Germline V gene lookup returns CDR1 SGHNT and CDR2 YYREEE (reference sequence). V was cut by 2 bases and J by 2 bases, with 8 bases left in between. Written as DNA, the CDR3 is TGTGCCAGCAGCTTTGGGGGCGCCTACGAGCAGTACTTC. As protein: CASSFGGAYEQYF.

The V call is TRBV20-1, the J call TRBJ2-1, with unresolved D. The germline gives CDR1 DFQATT, CDR2 SNEGSKA (reference sequence). The CDR3 sequence is 11 residues long. The V end lost 6 bases, the J end lost 5 bases, and 8 bases lay between the germline ends. The CDR3, as DNA: TGCAGTGCCCCCTCGGACAATGAGCAGTTCTTC. Translating it yields CSAPSDNEQFF.

As concerns this clone: Additional DNA sequences in this sample encode the identical CDR3. The V and J genes are TRBV19 and TRBJ1-1; TRBD1 matches at 7 bases. Trimming at V came to 7 bases and at J to 4 bases, leaving 12 bases not matched to a gene. Germline values: CDR1 LNHDA, CDR2 SQIVND (reference sequence). The CDR3 is 15 amino acids. The DNA for the CDR3 is TGTGCCAGTATCGACGGACAGGATCAGATCACTGAAGCTTTCTTT. This translates into CASIDGQDQITEAFF.

This clone was observed a few times. This rearrangement joins TRBV4-1 to TRBJ1-3, with D uncertain. The germline V gene has CDR1 MGHRA and CDR2 YSYEKL. V was shortened by 1 base and J by 2 bases, with 9 bases between the two germline ends. The CDR3 has 15 amino acids. In DNA, the CDR3 is TGCGCCAGCAGCCAAGCGGAGTCTCCTGGAAACACCATATATTTT. Its protein is CASSQAESPGNTIYF.

This chain joins TRBV4-1 and TRBJ2-7, with D possibly TRBD2 on 6 matching bases. The CDR3 runs 16 residues. Germline assignment: CDR1 MGHRA and CDR2 YSYEKL. The germline V and J ends were trimmed by 0 bases and 5 bases, with 17 bases remaining between them. The CDR3 protein is CASSQEGTYAYHEQYF. The CDR3 nucleotides read TGCGCCAGCAGCCAAGAAGGGACTTATGCGTACCACGAGCAGTACTTC.

V usage is TRBV28 and J usage is TRBJ2-1; 7 bases fit TRBD2. Germline V CDR1 and CDR2: MDHEN, SYDVKM. J lost 9 bases, V lost 5 bases, and 10 bases had no gene match. This CDR3 spans 14 amino acids. CDR3 loop: CASSPYREATEQFF. The CDR3 bases are TGTGCCAGCAGTCCCTATCGGGAGGCCACTGAGCAGTTCTTC.

This clone was counted once. The chain is built from TRBV7-8 and TRBJ2-5; 11 bases are shared with TRBD2. V lost 2 bases, J lost 2 bases, and 16 bases stayed unmatched. CDR3 length equals 20 residues. Germline loops: CDR1 SGHVS, CDR2 FQNEAQ. In DNA, the CDR3 is TGTGCCAGCAGCTTAATGGTAGCGGGAGGGCTTCAAGGGGGTCAAGAGACCCAGTACTTC. This gives the protein CASSLMVAGGLQGGQETQYF.

This chain connects TRBV5-1 to TRBJ2-5; 9 nucleotides align to TRBD2. The CDR3 is made up of 15 amino acids. Germline CDR1 is SGHRS and CDR2 is YFSETQ. V lost 4 bases, J lost 4 bases, and 8 bases stayed unmatched. The CDR3 loop is CASSPIAGAGETQYF. CDR3 bases: TGCGCCAGCAGCCCAATAGCGGGAGCGGGAGAGACCCAGTACTTC.

V usage is TRBV2 and J usage is TRBJ2-5, with D possibly called TRBD1 or TRBD2 (6 bases each). Germline V gene data show CDR1 as SNHLY and CDR2 as FYNNEI. Trimming pared 6 bases from V and 5 bases from J, leaving 10 bases between. The length of the CDR3 is 12 residues. CDR3 loop: CASRGGRETQYF. The CDR3 nucleotides read TGTGCCAGCAGAGGGGGGAGGGAGACCCAGTACTTC.

This clone was picked up a small number of times. This sequence joins TRBV7-6 and TRBJ2-2; TRBD1 matches 9 bases. V lost 1 base to trimming and J lost 4 bases; unmatched junction nucleotides: 4. This CDR3 has 16 residues. The germline V gene has CDR1 SGHVS and CDR2 FNYEAQ. CDR3 DNA sequence: TGTGCCAGCAGCTTAGGGGGACAGGGTGTCACCGGGGAGCTGTTTTTT. Translated: CASSLGGQGVTGELFF.

This clone was seen a few times. This sequence joins TRBV5-8 and TRBJ2-2; TRBD2 aligns across 9 bases. The germline V gene has CDR1 SGHTS and CDR2 YDEGEE. This CDR3 region has 18 residues. Trimming cost V 4 bases and J 1 base; bases outside gene matches: 11. For the CDR3, the DNA is TGTGCCAGCAGCGCCCTCCCCGGTAGCGGGAGGAACACCGGGGAGCTGTTTTTT. It is translated as CASSALPGSGRNTGELFF.